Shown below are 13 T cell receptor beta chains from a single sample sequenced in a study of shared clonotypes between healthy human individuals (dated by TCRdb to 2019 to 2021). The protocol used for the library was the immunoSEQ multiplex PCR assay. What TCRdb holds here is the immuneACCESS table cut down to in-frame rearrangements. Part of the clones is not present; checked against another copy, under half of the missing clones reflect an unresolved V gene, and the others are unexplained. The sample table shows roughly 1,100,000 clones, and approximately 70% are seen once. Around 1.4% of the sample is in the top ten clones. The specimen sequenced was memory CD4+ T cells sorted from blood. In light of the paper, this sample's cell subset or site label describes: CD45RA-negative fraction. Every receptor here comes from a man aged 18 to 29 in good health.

The DNA for the CDR3 is TGTGCCAGTAGTATGGGGGGTTTCGGCGAGCAGTACTTC. Its translation is CASSMGGFGEQYF. The chain carries TRBV19 and TRBJ2-7, with D possibly matching TRBD2 (6 bases). CDR3 length equals 13 residues. The ends were cut back, 3 bases at V and 6 bases at J, with 12 bases in the middle. The V gene's germline CDR1 is LNHDA and CDR2 SQIVND (reference sequence).

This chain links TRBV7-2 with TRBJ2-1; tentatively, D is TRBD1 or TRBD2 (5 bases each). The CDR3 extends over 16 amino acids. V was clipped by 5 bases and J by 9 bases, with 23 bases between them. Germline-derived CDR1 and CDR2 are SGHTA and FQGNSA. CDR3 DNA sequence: TGTGCCAGCAGCCAAACCGGGACCCTCCAAATGAGTGAGCAGTTCTTC. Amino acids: CASSQTGTLQMSEQFF.

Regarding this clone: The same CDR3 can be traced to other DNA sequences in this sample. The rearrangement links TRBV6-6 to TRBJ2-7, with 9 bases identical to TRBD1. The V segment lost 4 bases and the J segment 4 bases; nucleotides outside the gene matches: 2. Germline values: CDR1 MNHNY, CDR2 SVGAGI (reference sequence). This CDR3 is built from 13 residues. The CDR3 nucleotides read TGTGCCAGCAGTTTCGGGACAGGGTACGAGCAGTACTTC. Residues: CASSFGTGYEQYF.

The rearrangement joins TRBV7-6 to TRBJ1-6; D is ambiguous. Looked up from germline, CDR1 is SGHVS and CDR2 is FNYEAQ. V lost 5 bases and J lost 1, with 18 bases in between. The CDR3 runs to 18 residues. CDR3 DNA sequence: TGTGCCAGCAGCCCGGACTTATATCGAGGGTCCTATAATTCACCCCTCCACTTT. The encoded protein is CASSPDLYRGSYNSPLHF.

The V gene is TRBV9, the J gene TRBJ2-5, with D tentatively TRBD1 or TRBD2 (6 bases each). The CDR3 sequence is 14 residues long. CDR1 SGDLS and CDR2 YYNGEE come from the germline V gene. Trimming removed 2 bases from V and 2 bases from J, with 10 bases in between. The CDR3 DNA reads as TGTGCCAGCAGCGTCCGGGGGCTTCAAGAGACCCAGTACTTC. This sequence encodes CASSVRGLQETQYF.

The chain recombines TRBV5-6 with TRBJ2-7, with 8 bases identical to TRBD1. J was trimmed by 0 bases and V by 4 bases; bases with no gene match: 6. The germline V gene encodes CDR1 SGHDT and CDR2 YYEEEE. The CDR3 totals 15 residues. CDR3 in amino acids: CASSQADRASYEQYF. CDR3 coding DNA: TGTGCCAGCAGCCAGGCGGACAGGGCCTCCTACGAGCAGTACTTC.

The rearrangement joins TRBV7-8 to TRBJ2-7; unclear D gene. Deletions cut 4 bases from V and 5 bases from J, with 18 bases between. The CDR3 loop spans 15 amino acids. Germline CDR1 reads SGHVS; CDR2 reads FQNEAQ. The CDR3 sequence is CASSSTSTSVDEQYF. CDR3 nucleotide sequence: TGTGCCAGCAGCTCCACCTCGACGTCTGTGGACGAGCAGTACTTC.

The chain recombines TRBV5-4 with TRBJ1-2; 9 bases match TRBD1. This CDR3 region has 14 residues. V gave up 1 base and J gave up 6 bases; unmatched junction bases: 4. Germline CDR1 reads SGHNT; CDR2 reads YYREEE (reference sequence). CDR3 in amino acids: CASSLQDRGHGYTF. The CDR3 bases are TGTGCCAGCAGCTTGCAGGACAGGGGCCATGGCTACACCTTC.

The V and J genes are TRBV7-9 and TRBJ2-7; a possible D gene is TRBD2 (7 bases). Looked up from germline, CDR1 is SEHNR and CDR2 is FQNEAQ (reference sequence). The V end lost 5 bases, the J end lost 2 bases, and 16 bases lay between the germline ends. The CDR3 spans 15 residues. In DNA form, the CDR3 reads TGTGCCAGCAGCCGAGGGGGAGGGGCCCCCTACGAGCAGTACTTC. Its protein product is CASSRGGGAPYEQYF.

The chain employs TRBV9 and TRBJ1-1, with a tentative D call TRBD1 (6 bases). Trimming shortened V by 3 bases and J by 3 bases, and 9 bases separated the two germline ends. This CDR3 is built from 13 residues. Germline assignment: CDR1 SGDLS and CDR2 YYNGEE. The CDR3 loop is CASSGYRDTEAFF. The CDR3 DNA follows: TGTGCCAGCAGCGGATACAGGGACACTGAAGCTTTCTTT.

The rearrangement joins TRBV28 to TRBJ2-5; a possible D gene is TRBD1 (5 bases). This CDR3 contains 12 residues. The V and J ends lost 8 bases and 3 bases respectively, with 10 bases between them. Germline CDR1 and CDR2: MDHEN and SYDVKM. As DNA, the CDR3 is TGTGCCAGCCGGAAAGGGGAAGAGACCCAGTACTTC. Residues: CASRKGEETQYF.

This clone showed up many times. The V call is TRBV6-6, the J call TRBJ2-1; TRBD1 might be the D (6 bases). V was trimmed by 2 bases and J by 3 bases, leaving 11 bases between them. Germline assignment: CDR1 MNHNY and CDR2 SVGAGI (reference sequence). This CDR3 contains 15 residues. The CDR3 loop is CASSYLGQNYNEQFF. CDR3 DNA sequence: TGTGCCAGCAGTTACCTTGGACAGAACTACAATGAGCAGTTCTTC.

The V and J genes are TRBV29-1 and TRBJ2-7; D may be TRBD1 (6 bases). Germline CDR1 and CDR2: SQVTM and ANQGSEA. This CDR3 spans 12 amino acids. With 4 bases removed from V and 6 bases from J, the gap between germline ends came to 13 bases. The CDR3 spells CSVVMSGVEQYF. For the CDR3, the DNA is TGCAGCGTTGTAATGTCAGGGGTCGAGCAGTACTTC.